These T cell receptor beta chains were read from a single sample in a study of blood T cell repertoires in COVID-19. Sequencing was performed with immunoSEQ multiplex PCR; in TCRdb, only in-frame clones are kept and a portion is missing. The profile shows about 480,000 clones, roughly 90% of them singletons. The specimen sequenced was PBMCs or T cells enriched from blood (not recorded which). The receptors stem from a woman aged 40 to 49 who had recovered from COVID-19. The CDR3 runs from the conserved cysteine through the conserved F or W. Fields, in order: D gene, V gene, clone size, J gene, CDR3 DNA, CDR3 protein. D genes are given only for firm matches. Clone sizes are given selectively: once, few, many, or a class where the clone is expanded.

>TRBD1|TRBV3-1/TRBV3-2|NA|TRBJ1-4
TGTGCCAGCAGCCACCGGGACAGGGTCGGGGAAAAACTGTTTTTT
CASSHRDRVGEKLFF
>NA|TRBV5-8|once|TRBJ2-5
TGTGCCAGCAGCTCCCGGGACTACCAAGAGACCCAGTACTTC
CASSSRDYQETQYF
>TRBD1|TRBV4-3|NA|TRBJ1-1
TGCGCCAGCAGGGCAGACGACAGGGGGAACACTGAAGCTTTCTTT
CASRADDRGNTEAFF
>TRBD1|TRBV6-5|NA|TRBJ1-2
TGTGCCAGCAGTCAGGGGACAGTTTATGGCTACACCTTC
CASSQGTVYGYTF
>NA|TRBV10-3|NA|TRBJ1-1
TGTGCCATCAGTGAGTCGCAGGGTATCACTGAAGCTTTCTTT
CAISESQGITEAFF
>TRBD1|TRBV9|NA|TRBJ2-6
TGTGCCAGCAGCACGGGGACAGCGGACCTCTCTGGGGCCAACGTCCTGACTTTC
CASSTGTADLSGANVLTF
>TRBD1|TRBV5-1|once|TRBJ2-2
TGCGCCAGCAGCTCCCGACAGGGCCTGAACACCGGGGAGCTGTTTTTT
CASSSRQGLNTGELFF
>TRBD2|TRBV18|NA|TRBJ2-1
TGTGCCAGCTCACCACCGGGACTAGCGGGAGGGAGTGATGAGCAGTTCTTC
CASSPPGLAGGSDEQFF
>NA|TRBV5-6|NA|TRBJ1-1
TGTGCCAGCAGCTTGGAACGGTCGAACACTGAAGCTTTCTTT
CASSLERSNTEAFF
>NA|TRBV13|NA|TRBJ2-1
TGTGCCAGCAGCTTATGGGACTTATACAATGAGCAGTTCTTC
CASSLWDLYNEQFF
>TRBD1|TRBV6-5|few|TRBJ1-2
TGTGCCAGCAGGCAAACAGGGGAGGATGGCTACACCTTC
CASRQTGEDGYTF
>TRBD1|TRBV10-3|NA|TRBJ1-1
TGTGCCATCAGTGGAGAGACAGGGGACACTGAAGCTTTCTTT
CAISGETGDTEAFF
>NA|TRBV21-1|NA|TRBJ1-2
TGTGCCAGCAGCGCTAGGAAGGCGCGGTGTGGCTACACCTTC
CASSARKARCGYTF
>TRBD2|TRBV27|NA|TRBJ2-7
TGTGCCAGCAGCCCCGGGACTAGCGGGAGTAATGAGCAGTACTTC
CASSPGTSGSNEQYF
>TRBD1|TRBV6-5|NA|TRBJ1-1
TGTGCCAGCAGTCACACAGGGGTCACTGAAGCTTTCTTT
CASSHTGVTEAFF
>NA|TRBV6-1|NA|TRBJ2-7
TGTGCCAGCAGTGAAGCCGGACAGATGGGGATCTACGAGCAGTACTTC
CASSEAGQMGIYEQYF
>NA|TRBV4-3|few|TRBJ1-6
TGCGCCAGCAGCCAACACACCAGGAATCTTAATTCACCCCTCCACTTT
CASSQHTRNLNSPLHF
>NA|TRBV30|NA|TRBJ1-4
TGTGCCTGGAGTACCACGGGGGCAACTAATGAAAAACTGTTTTTT
CAWSTTGATNEKLFF
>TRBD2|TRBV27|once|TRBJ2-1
TGTGCCAGCAGTTTTAGCGGGAGTGAGCAGTTCTTC
CASSFSGSEQFF
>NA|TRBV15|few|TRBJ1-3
TGTGCCACCAGCAGAGATTTACGGGAAGACACCATATATTTT
CATSRDLREDTIYF
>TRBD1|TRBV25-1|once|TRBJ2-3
TGTGCCAGCAGTTTACTGGGGGACAGGAGCACAGATACGCAGTATTTT
CASSLLGDRSTDTQYF
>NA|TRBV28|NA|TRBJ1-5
TGTGCCAGCATACTGGGGGGGGTTGGCAATCAGCCCCAGCATTTT
CASILGGVGNQPQHF
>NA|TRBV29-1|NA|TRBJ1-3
TGCAGCGTTGTGAGCACTGGAAACACCATATATTTT
CSVVSTGNTIYF
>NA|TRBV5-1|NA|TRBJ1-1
TGCGCCAGCAGCTCAACATTCCCCAGTTTGAACACTGAAGCTTTCTTT
CASSSTFPSLNTEAFF
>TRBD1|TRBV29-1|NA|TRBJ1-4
TGCAGCGTTCGACAGGGTAATGAAAAACTGTTTTTT
CSVRQGNEKLFF
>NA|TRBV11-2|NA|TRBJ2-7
TGTGCCAGCAGCCGGGGATCCTACGAGCAGTACTTC
CASSRGSYEQYF
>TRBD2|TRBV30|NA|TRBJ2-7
TGTGCCTTGGATGAGGTGTCTAGCGGGAGTGAGCAGTACTTC
CALDEVSSGSEQYF
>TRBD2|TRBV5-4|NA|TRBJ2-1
TGTGCCAGCAGCTTGGTTCTAGCGGGAGTCTATGAGCAGTTCTTC
CASSLVLAGVYEQFF
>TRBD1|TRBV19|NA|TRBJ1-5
TGTGCCAGTAGTAGAGGACAGGGACGGGTAGGTATCGGCAATCAGCCCCAGCATTTT
CASSRGQGRVGIGNQPQHF
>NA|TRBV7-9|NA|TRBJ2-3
TGTGCCAGCAGCTCCCTCCTCACAGATACGCAGTATTTT
CASSSLLTDTQYF
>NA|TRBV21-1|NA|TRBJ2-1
TGTGCCAGCAGCAAAAGGGGGAGCGGGAGGGCCAAATCCGCAGGTCCTGACAATGAGCAGTTCTTC
CASSKRGSGRAKSAGPDNEQFF
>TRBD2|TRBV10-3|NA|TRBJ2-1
TGTGCCATCCTCGAGGCTAGCGGGAGCAGTGAGCAGTTCTTC
CAILEASGSSEQFF
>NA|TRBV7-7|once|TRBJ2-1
TGTGCCAGCAGCTTGGACTGGTACAATGAGCAGTTCTTC
CASSLDWYNEQFF
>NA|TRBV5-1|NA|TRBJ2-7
TGCGCCAGCAGTAAAACAGGGTCCCACGAGCAGTACTTC
CASSKTGSHEQYF
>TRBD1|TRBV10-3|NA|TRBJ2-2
TGTGCCATCAGTGAGTCGCAAGGGAAGGGACAGGCCTCCGGGGAGCTGTTTTTT
CAISESQGKGQASGELFF
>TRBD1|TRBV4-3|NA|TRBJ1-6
TGCGCCAGCAGCTTGAGGAGACAGGGAGGATCACCCCTCCACTTT
CASSLRRQGGSPLHF
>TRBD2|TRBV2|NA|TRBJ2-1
TGTGCCAGCAGTGGACTAGCGGGAGTAGATGAGCAGTTCTTC
CASSGLAGVDEQFF
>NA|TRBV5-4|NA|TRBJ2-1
TGTGCCAGCAGCTTCCGGGATAATGTAGGCAATGAGCAGTTCTTC
CASSFRDNVGNEQFF
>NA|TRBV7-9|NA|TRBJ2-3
TGTGCCAGCAGCTTCGGCTCGGGTTCACTCCCAGATACGCAGTATTTT
CASSFGSGSLPDTQYF
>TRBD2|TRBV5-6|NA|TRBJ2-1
TGTGCCAGCAGCGGAGGCCTAGCGGGATGGGGTGAGCAGTTCTTC
CASSGGLAGWGEQFF
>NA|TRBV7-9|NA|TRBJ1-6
TGTGCCAGCAGCTCCCACGGAGCTCGCAATTCACCCCTCCACTTT
CASSSHGARNSPLHF
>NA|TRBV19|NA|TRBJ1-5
TGTGCCAGTAGTATAGAGCCGTTAAGAGGGCCCACGCATTTT
CASSIEPLRGPTHF